This entry concerns a single T cell receptor (beta chain). Its antigen is not identified. These data come from a study of T cells after yellow fever vaccination. The V end was cut by 3 bases, the J end by 0 bases, with 9 bases between. Germline values: CDR1 SGHRS, CDR2 YFSETQ. CDR3 length: 15 amino acids. Whole-study results and caveats: Few clonotypes appeared in both CD4 and CD8 compartments. When the response was secondary, it was weaker but reached its peak faster, day 5 versus 15.

TCR cDNA was made by 5'RACE template switching, adding a universal primer site and UMIs. TCRdb independently ran MiXCR on the 5' RACE reads; one entry per CDR3 protein. The table lists about 130,000 distinct CDR3 sequences, 8.9% of them singletons. The material was CD8+ T cells sorted from PBMCs, obtained on the day of the yellow fever booster vaccination. This chain uses TRBV5-1 with TRBJ2-2; possible D gene TRBD2, 6 bases. The clonotype comes from a man younger than 30 who received the YFV17D yellow fever vaccine. CDR3 nucleotides: TGCGCCAGCAGCTCGGCGGGGTCGAACACCGGGGAGCTGTTTTTT. This codes for CASSSAGSNTGELFF.